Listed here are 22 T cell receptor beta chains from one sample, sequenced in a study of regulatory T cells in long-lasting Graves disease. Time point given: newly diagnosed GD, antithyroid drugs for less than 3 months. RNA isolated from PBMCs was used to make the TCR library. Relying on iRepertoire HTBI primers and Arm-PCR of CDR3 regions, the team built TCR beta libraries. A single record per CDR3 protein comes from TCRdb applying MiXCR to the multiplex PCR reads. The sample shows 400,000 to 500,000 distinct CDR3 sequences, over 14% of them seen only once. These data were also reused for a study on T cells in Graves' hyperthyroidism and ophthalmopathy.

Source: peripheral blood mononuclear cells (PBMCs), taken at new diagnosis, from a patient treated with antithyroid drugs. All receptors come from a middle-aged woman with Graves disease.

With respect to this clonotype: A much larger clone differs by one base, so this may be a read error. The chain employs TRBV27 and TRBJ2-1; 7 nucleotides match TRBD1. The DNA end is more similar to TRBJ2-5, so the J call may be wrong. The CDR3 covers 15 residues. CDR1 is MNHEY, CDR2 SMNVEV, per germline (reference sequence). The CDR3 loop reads CASSRFSRGLETQYF. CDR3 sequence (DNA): TGTGCCAGCAGTCGGTTCTCAAGGGGGCTGGAGACCCAGTACTTC.

CDR3 coding DNA: TGTGCCAGCAGTGAAAAGGGTGGCTACACCTTC. Its protein product is CASSEKGGYTF. The chain is built from TRBV2 and TRBJ1-2; D is unclear. Germline CDR1 SNHLY, CDR2 FYNNEI. The ends were cut back, 2 bases at V and 7 bases at J, with 5 bases in the middle. The CDR3 consists of 11 residues.

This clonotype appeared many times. The CDR3 nucleotides are TGTGCCAGCTCACTTCTTGGAGGACCTGAGCAGTACTTC. Its translation: CASSLLGGPEQYF. This chain uses TRBV18 with TRBJ2-7; D is perhaps TRBD2 (5 bases). The germline gives CDR1 KGHSH, CDR2 LQKENI. The length of the CDR3 is 13 residues. V lost 4 bases to trimming and J lost 7 bases, with 14 bases between them.

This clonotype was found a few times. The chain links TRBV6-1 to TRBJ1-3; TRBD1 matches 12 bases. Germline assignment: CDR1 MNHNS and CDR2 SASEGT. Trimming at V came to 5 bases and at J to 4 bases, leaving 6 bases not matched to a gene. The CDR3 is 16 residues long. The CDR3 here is CASSQGQGARGNTIYF. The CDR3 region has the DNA TGTGCCAGCAGTCAGGGACAGGGGGCAAGAGGAAACACCATATATTTT.

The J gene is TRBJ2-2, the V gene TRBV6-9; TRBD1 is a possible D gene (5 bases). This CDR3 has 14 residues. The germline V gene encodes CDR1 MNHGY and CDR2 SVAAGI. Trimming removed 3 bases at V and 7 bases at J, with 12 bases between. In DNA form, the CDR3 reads TGTGCCAGCAGTTACATGACAGTGAGCGGGGAGCTGTTTTTT. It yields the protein CASSYMTVSGELFF.

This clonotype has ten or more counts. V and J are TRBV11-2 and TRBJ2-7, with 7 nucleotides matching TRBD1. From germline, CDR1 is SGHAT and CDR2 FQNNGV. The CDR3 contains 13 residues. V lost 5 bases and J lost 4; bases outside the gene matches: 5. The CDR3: CASSRDREYEQYF. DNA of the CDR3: TGTGCCAGCAGCCGGGACAGAGAGTACGAGCAGTACTTC.

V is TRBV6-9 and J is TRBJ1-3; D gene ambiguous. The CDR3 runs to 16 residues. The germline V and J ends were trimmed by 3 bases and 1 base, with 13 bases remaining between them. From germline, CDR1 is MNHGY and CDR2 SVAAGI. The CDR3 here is CASSYPLRFSGNTIYF. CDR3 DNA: TGTGCCAGCAGTTACCCGTTGCGGTTTTCTGGAAACACCATATATTTT.

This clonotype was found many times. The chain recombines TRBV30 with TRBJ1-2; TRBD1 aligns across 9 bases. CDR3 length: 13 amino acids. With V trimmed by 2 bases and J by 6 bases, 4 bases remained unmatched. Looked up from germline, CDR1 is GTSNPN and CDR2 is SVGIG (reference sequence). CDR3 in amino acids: CAWSPDRGNGYTF. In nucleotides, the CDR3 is TGTGCCTGGAGTCCGGACAGGGGAAATGGCTACACCTTC.

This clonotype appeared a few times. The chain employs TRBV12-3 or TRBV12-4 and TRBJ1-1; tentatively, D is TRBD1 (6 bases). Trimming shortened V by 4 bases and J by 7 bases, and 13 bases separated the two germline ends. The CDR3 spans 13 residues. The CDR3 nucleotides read TGTGCCAGCAGTTCCCGGGACATTAGTGAAGCTTTCTTT. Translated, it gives CASSSRDISEAFF.

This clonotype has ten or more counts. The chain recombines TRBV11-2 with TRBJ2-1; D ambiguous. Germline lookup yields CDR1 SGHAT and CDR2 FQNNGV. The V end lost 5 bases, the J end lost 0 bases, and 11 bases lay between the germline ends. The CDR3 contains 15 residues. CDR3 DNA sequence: TGTGCCAGCAGCCCCTCGGAGCGCTCCTACAATGAGCAGTTCTTC. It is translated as CASSPSERSYNEQFF. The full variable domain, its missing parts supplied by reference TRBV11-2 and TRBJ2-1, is EAGVAQSPRYKIIEKRQSVAFWCNPISGHATLYWYQQILGQGPKLLIQFQNNGVVDDSQLPKDRFSAERLKGVDSTLKIQPAKLEDSAVYLCASSPSERSYNEQFFGPGTRLTVL.

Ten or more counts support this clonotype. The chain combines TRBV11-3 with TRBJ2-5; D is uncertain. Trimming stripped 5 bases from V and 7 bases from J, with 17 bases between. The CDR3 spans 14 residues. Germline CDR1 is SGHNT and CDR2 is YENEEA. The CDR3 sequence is CASSNPVYGGTQYF. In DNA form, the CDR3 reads TGTGCCAGCAGCAACCCCGTCTATGGTGGGACCCAGTACTTC.

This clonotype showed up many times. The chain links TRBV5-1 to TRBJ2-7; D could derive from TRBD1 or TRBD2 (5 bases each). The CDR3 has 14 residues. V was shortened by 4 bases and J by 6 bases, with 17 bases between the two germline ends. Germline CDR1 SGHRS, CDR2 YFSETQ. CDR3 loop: CASSTSGGRTEQYF. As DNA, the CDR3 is TGCGCCAGCAGCACCTCTGGGGGTAGAACCGAGCAGTACTTC.

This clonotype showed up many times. The CDR3 reads CASRDRIQGRETQYF. For the CDR3, the DNA is TGTGCCAGCAGGGACAGAATACAGGGGAGGGAGACCCAGTACTTC. The chain employs TRBV2 and TRBJ2-5, with D perhaps TRBD1 (7 bases). This CDR3 spans 15 amino acids. The V end was cut by 6 bases, the J end by 5 bases, with 19 bases between. Germline V gene data show CDR1 as SNHLY and CDR2 as FYNNEI.

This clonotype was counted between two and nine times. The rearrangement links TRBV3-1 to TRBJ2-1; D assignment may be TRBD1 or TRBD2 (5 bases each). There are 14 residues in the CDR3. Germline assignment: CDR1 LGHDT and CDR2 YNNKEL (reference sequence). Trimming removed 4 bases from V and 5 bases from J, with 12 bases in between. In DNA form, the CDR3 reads TGTGCCAGCAGCCCCCGGGACCGCGACAATGAGCAGTTCTTC. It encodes CASSPRDRDNEQFF.

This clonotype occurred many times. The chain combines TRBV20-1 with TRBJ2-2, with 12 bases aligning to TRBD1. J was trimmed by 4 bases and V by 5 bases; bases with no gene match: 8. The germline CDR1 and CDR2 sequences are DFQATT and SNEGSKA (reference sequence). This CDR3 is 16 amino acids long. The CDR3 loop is CSASKRDRGLTGELFF. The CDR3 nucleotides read TGCAGTGCTTCCAAACGGGACAGGGGGCTCACCGGGGAGCTGTTTTTT.

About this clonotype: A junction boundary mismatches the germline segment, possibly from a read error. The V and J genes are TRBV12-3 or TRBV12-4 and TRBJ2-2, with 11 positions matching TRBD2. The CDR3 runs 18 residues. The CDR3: CASSLGTSGYANTEELFF. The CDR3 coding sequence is TGTGCCAGCAGTTTAGGGACTAGCGGGTACGCGAACACCGAGGAGCTGTTTTTT.

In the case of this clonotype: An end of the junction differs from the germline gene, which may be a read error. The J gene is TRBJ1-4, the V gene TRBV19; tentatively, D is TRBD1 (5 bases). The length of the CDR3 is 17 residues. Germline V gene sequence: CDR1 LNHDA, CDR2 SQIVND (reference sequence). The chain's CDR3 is CASSRRGRSSANEKLLF. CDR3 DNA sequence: TGTGCCAGTAGCCGTCGGGGCAGATCATCAGCTAATGAAAAACTGCTTTTT.

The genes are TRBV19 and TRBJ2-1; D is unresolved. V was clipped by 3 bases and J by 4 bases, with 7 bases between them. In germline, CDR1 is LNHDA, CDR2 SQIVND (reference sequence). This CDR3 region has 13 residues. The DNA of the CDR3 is TGTGCCAGTAGTATTTTCGGTTACAATGAGCAGTTCTTC. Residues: CASSIFGYNEQFF.

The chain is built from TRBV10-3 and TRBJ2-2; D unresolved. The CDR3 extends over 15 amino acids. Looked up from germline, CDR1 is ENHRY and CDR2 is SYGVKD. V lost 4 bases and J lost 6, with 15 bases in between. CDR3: CAISGEIKGAGELFF. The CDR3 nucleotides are TGTGCCATCAGTGGAGAGATCAAAGGCGCCGGGGAGCTGTTTTTT.

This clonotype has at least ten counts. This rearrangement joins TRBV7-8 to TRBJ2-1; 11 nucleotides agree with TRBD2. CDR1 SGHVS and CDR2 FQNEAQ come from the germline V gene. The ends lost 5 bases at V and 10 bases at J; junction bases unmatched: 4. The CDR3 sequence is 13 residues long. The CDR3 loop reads CASSTRTSGEQFF. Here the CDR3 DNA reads TGTGCCAGCAGCACACGGACTAGCGGGGAGCAGTTCTTC.

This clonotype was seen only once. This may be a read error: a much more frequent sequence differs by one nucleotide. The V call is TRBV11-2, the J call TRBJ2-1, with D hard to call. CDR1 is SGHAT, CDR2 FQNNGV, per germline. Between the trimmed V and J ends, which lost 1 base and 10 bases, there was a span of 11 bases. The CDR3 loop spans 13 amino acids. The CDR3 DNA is TGTGCCAGCAGCTTAGGCCCCCACTACGAGCAGTTCTTC. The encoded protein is CASSLGPHYEQFF.

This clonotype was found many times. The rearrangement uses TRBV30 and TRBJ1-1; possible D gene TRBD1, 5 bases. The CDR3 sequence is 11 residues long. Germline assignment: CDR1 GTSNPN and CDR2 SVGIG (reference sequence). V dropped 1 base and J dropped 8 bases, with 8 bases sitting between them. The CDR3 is CAWSGRQEAFF. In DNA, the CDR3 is TGTGCCTGGAGTGGGAGACAGGAAGCTTTCTTT.